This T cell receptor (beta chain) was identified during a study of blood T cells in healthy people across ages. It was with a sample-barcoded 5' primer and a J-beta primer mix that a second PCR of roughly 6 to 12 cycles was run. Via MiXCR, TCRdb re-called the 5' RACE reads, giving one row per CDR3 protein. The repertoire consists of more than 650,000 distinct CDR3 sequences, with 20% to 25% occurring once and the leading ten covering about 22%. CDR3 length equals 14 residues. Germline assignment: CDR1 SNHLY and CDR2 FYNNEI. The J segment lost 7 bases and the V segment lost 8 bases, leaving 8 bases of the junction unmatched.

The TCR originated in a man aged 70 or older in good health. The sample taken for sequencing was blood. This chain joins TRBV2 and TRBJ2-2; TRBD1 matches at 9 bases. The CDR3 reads CASGDRVLGGELFF. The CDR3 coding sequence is TGTGCCAGCGGGGACAGGGTGCTTGGCGGGGAGCTGTTTTTT. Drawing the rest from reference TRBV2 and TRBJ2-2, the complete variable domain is EPEVTQTPSHQVTQMGQEVILRCVPISNHLYFYWYRQILGQKVEFLVSFYNNEISEKSEIFDDQFSVERPDGSNFTLKIRSTKLEDSAMYFCASGDRVLGGELFFGEGSRLTVL.